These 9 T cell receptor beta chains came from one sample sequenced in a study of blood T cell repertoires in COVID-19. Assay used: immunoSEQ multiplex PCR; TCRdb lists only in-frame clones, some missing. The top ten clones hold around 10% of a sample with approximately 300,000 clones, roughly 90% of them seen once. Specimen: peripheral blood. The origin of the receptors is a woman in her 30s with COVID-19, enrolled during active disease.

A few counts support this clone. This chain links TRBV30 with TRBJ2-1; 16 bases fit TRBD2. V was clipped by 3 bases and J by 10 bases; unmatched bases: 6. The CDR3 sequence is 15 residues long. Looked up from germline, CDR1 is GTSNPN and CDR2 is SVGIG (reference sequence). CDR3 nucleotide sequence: TGTGCCTGGAGCGTGACGGGACTAGCGGGAGGGGAGCAGTTCTTC. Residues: CAWSVTGLAGGEQFF. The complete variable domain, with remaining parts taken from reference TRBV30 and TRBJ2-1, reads SQTIHQWPATLVQPVGSPLSLECTVEGTSNPNLYWYRQAAGRGLQLLFYSVGIGQISSEVPQNLSASRPQDRQFILSSKKLLLSDSGFYLCAWSVTGLAGGEQFFGPGTRLTVL.

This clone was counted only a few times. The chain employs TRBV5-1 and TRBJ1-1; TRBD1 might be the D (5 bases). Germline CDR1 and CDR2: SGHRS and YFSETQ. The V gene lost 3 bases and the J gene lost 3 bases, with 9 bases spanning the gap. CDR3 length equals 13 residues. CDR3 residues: CASSSLGDTEAFF. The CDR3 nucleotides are TGCGCCAGCAGCTCTCTAGGGGACACTGAAGCTTTCTTT.

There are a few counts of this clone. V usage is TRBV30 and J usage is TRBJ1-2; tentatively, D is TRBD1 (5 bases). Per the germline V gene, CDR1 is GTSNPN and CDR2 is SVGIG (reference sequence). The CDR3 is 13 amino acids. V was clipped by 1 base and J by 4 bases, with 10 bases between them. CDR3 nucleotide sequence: TGTGCCTGGAGTGGCAGGGTGGGCTATGGCTACACCTTC. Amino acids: CAWSGRVGYGYTF.

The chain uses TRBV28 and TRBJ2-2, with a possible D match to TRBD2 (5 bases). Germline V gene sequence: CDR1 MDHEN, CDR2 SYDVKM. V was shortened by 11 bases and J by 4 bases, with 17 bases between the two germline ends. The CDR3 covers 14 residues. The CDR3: CALSPKRITGELFF. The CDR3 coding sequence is TGTGCCTTAAGCCCCAAGCGGATCACCGGGGAGCTGTTTTTT.

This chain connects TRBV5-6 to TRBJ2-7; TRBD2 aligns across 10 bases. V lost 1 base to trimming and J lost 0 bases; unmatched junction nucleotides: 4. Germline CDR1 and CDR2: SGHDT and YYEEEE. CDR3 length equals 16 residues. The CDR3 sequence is CASSLFSGRISYEQYF. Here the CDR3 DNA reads TGTGCCAGCAGCTTGTTTAGCGGGAGGATCTCCTACGAGCAGTACTTC.

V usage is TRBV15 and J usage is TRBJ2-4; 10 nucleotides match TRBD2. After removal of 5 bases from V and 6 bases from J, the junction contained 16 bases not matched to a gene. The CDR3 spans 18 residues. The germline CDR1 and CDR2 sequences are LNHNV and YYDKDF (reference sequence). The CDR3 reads CATSPPGLAASEGNIQYF. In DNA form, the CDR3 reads TGTGCCACCAGCCCTCCCGGACTAGCGGCCTCCGAGGGAAACATTCAGTACTTC.

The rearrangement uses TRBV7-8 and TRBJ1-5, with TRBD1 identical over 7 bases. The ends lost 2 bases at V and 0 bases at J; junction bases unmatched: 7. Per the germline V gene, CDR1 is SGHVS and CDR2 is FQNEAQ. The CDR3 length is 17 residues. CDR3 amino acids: CASSLSQGGGSNQPQHF. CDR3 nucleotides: TGTGCCAGCAGCTTAAGTCAGGGGGGTGGTAGCAATCAGCCCCAGCATTTT. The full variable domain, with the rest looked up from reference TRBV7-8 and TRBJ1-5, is GAGVSQSPRYKVAKRGQDVALRCDPISGHVSLFWYQQALGQGPEFLTYFQNEAQLDKSGLPSDRFFAERPEGSVSTLKIQRTQQEDSAVYLCASSLSQGGGSNQPQHFGDGTRLSIL.

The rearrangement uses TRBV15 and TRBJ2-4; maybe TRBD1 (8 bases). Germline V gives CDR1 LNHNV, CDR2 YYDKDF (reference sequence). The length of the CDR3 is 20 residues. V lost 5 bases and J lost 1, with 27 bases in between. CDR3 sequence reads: CATSPGGTGEGQPAKNIQYF. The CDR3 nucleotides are TGTGCCACCAGCCCAGGGGGCACAGGGGAGGGTCAACCGGCCAAAAACATTCAGTACTTC.

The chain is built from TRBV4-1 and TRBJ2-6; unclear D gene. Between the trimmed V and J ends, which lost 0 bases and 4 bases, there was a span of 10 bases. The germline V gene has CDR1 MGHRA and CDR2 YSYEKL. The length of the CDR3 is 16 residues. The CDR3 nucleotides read TGCGCCAGCAGCCAAGAGATCCCGAGGGGGGCCAACGTCCTGACTTTC. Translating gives CASSQEIPRGANVLTF.